The text below deals with one T cell receptor (beta chain). The specificity of this receptor is unknown. It has no much larger one-base neighbor in the sample; base qualities were not kept. These data belong to a study of shared clonotypes between healthy human individuals (dated by TCRdb to between 2020 and 2021). About the investigation overall: A couple of women and a few men aged 18 to 49 years were included in the cohort. Per donor, three plates each were used for CD4 naive and CD4 memory, two for CD8 naive, and one for CD8 memory. Each donor's leukapheresis produced roughly between roughly 0.9 and 9 billion PBMCs. Different laboratories and diverse techniques were used to prepare libraries and sequence TCR repertoires, to increase sequencing depth and limit assay-specific biases. To estimate repertoire size and how much clonotypes are shared between individuals, the study performed deep sequencing of blood TCR repertoires from roughly five healthy adults.

Using the deep immunoSEQ assay, TCR CDR3 regions were amplified from genomic DNA by multiplex PCR. For each cell subset, the extracted genomic DNA was distributed evenly across all wells of several immunoSEQ 96-well plates, and each plate served as one replicate. For sorted subsets, roughly 200 ng of genomic DNA, equivalent to 30,000 or so T cell genomes, went into each replicate PCR. Purified libraries were measured with a Qubit 3.0 fluorometer, size-checked on a Bioanalyzer 2100, and measured again with the KAPA Library Quantification kit. Every immunoSEQ 96-well plate was sequenced on a dedicated single-read 150-cycle Illumina NextSeq 550 flow cell. As for the original processing: Because the immunoSEQ output included only junctional sequences and no quality scores, the filtering could not be the same as the filtering used for full-length reads. Sequences were annotated with PyIR, a Python wrapper for IgBLAST v1.9, using IMGT germline references to assign V/J genes and CDR3. Reads were removed for weak V/J assignments (E-value above 1e-6), missing CDR3, stop codons, out-of-frame junctions, or ambiguous translated residues. V3J clonotypes were defined as sequences sharing the same inferred V gene, J gene, and CDR3 amino acid sequence. Percentage overlap between repertoires was calculated by dividing the number of shared unique clonotypes by the size of the smaller repertoire. RTK rarefaction, the Chao1 estimator, and Recon v2.1 estimates of unobserved clonotypes were used to assess repertoire richness. For all TCRbeta clonotypes obtained by the gDNA method from a few donors, generation probabilities were computed with OLGA. TCRdb stores this immuneACCESS table with in-frame sequences only. Part of the clones is absent; in the studies checked, under half of the shortfall reflects unresolved V genes, and no reason is known for the rest. V, J and clone size are those of that table, while D and trimming were read from the DNA. For this sample there are about 2.5 million clones; roughly 92% appear just once. The ten largest make up approximately 0.41% of the sample.

V is cut by 8 bases and J by 0 bases, and the space between the germline ends is 14 bases. Reading the germline V gene gives CDR1 MNHNS and CDR2 SASEGT. From the cysteine up to the phenylalanine, the CDR3 has a length of 15 residues. Only the CDR3 region is kept as DNA, spanning 45 bases read in frame from base 1. The donors were healthy, HIV-negative adults with no recently reported acute infections or vaccinations. Only Caucasian adults living in Nashville, Tennessee, USA were represented among the donors. Magnetic negative selection was used to enrich CD4+ T cells, after which naive cells were positively selected on CD45RA and the negative fraction became the memory subset. After blood collection by leukapheresis, PBMCs were isolated using Ficoll-Histopaque density gradient centrifugation and then cryopreserved in the vapor phase of liquid nitrogen. Purity and quantity of every magnetically sorted T cell population were checked by analytical flow cytometry. Genomic DNA was isolated from every sorted fraction and measured by UV absorbance on a Nanodrop 2000c.

Results the study describes overall, beyond this receptor: Because the study included only a small number of donors, the genetic and exposure-history diversity represented was limited. Naive subsets generally had larger estimated clonotype richness than memory subsets. Compared with non-shared clonotypes, clonotypes shared by all four sorted-subset donors had higher generation probabilities. Even with the large sequencing depth, rarefaction of the sorted-subset datasets indicated that sequencing was incomplete. About 5% of naive CD4, more than 3% of naive CD8, approximately 2.2% of memory CD4, and 0.4% of memory CD8 clonotypes were shared across several donors. Sampling was restricted to blood, and TCR repertoires in tissues likely differ from the TCR repertoires found in blood. Pairwise subsampling indicated that sequencing depth was expected to affect the degree of clonotype sharing among donors.

This TCR came from a man aged 18 to 29 in good health. Some clones in this sample may be carry-over from other donors' samples. Sequenced: naive CD4+ T cells from PBMCs. Interpreted using the paper, the cell subset or site label stands for: CD45RA+ positively selected. The chain links TRBV6-1 with TRBJ1-3; the D gene lacks a confident call. CDR3 sequence: CASAVGPSSGNTIYF. The sequenced DNA is TGTGCCAGCGCGGTCGGACCTAGCTCTGGAAACACCATATATTTT.